Listed below are T cell receptor beta chains from one sample, sequenced in a study of early T cells in non-severe SARS-CoV-2 infection. TCRdb itself ran the 5' RACE reads through MiXCR, one entry per CDR3 protein. This table holds around 55,000 distinct CDR3 sequences, more than 13% found once. This sample comprised whole blood, obtained at baseline. The receptors were sampled from an adult who was a healthcare worker with PCR-confirmed SARS-CoV-2 infection or an uninfected control (not recorded which). Each CDR3 is given with its conserved first and last residue. A D gene is named only where the DNA matches it firmly. Not every row has a clone size; where given, it reads once, few, many or a size class.

length,size,D,J,V,DNA,CDR3
15,NA,NA,TRBJ2-4,TRBV5-4,TGTGCCAGCAGCTGGGATCAGGGGGCCAAAAACATTCAGTACTTC,CASSWDQGAKNIQYF
15,few,TRBD2,TRBJ2-2,TRBV5-1,TGCGCCAGCAGGGGACTAGCTGCTCCCACCGGGGAGCTGTTTTTT,CASRGLAAPTGELFF
13,NA,NA,TRBJ1-1,TRBV7-9,TGTGCCAGCAGTTACAGGGTCGGCACTGAAGCTTTCTTT,CASSYRVGTEAFF
15,NA,TRBD1,TRBJ1-2,TRBV3-1,TGTGCCAGCAGCCCCGGGACAGGGGGGTTTGGTGGCTACACCTTC,CASSPGTGGFGGYTF
16,NA,NA,TRBJ2-5,TRBV10-2,TGCGCCAGCAGTGGGAGGGGATTCTCGGGCGGAGAGACCCAGTACTTC,CASSGRGFSGGETQYF
15,few,NA,TRBJ1-5,TRBV2,TGTGCCAGCAGCCTCTCCGGGACAAACAATCAGCCCCAGCATTTT,CASSLSGTNNQPQHF
13,NA,NA,TRBJ2-7,TRBV20-1,TGCAGTGCTAGTATGGGACATCCCTACGAGCAGTACTTC,CSASMGHPYEQYF
17,NA,TRBD2,TRBJ2-3,TRBV10-3,TGTGCCATCAGTGAGAGGACTAGCGGGGGGGTAACAGATACGCAGTATTTT,CAISERTSGGVTDTQYF
16,NA,NA,TRBJ2-7,TRBV12-2,TGTGCAAGTCGCAATAAGACGGGACAGGGGGTATACGAGCAGTACTTC,CASRNKTGQGVYEQYF
17,few,NA,TRBJ2-7,TRBV20-1,TGCAGTGCTACTCACGGGTTTTTAGGCGGACTTGAGGACGAGCAGTACTTC,CSATHGFLGGLEDEQYF
16,NA,TRBD1,TRBJ2-7,TRBV27,TGTGCCAGCAGACAAACAGGGGGCGGGTTGGTCCACGAGCAGTACTTC,CASRQTGGGLVHEQYF
14,few,NA,TRBJ1-1,TRBV16,TGTGCCAGCAGCCCTGGGGCAGATTACACTGAAGCTTTCTTT,CASSPGADYTEAFF
13,few,NA,TRBJ2-1,TRBV2,TGTGCCAGCAGAGAAGGGGAGAACAATGAGCAGTTCTTC,CASREGENNEQFF
13,NA,NA,TRBJ2-3,TRBV6-5,TGTGCCAGCATAAGTCCCGCCGCAGATACGCAGTATTTT,CASISPAADTQYF
14,NA,NA,TRBJ2-5,TRBV14,TGTGCCAGCAGCCTGGGACTGGCTCTGGAGACCCAGTACTTC,CASSLGLALETQYF
11,once,NA,TRBJ2-3,TRBV6-5,TGTGCCAGCAGAATAGACGATACGCAGTATTTT,CASRIDDTQYF
13,NA,NA,TRBJ2-7,TRBV28,TGTGCCAGCAGTTTCGTACACTCCTACGAGCAGTACTTC,CASSFVHSYEQYF
15,many,TRBD1,TRBJ1-2,TRBV3-1,TGTGCCAGCAGCCATAGAACAGGGGTTAACTATGGCTACACCTTC,CASSHRTGVNYGYTF
14,many,NA,TRBJ2-1,TRBV7-2,TGTGCCAGCAGCTTAGAAGGCTTAAACAATGAGCAGTTCTTC,CASSLEGLNNEQFF
17,few,NA,TRBJ1-1,TRBV11-2,TGTGCCAGCAGCTCGATAAAGATGATTCCCTCCAACACTGAAGCTTTCTTT,CASSSIKMIPSNTEAFF
15,many,TRBD1,TRBJ2-1,TRBV2,TGTGCCAGCAGCGGCGACAGGGGCCCCTACAATGAGCAGTTCTTC,CASSGDRGPYNEQFF
11,many,NA,TRBJ2-3,TRBV27,TGTGCCAGCAGAGGCACAGATACGCAGTATTTT,CASRGTDTQYF
15,few,NA,TRBJ1-5,TRBV12-3/TRBV12-4,TGTGCCAGCAGTCATAACAGTCTAGGCAATCAGCCCCAGCATTTT,CASSHNSLGNQPQHF
15,many,NA,TRBJ2-7,TRBV6-5,TGTGCCAGCAGTCGACAGAGGCTGAGCTCCTACGAGCAGTACTTC,CASSRQRLSSYEQYF
19,NA,TRBD1,TRBJ1-3,TRBV28,TGTGCCAGCAGCCCCCCCCCCTTTGCAGGGACAGGGTTTCGAAACACCATATATTTT,CASSPPPFAGTGFRNTIYF
19,many,NA,TRBJ2-1,TRBV6-5,TGTGCCAGCAGTTCCGGGACAGGCCTAAGGCGGGAGGGCCAAATTGAGCAGTTCTTC,CASSSGTGLRREGQIEQFF
13,few,NA,TRBJ1-2,TRBV7-9,TGTGCCAGCAGCTTAGAGGCAGGCTATGGCTACACCTTC,CASSLEAGYGYTF
16,NA,TRBD2,TRBJ2-4,TRBV4-1,TGCGCCAGCAGCCTAGCGGGAGGGCTGGCCAAAAACATTCAGTACTTC,CASSLAGGLAKNIQYF
14,many,NA,TRBJ2-2,TRBV20-1,TGCAGTGCTAGATCAGAAAAGGGGACCGGGGAGCTGTTTTTT,CSARSEKGTGELFF
18,many,NA,TRBJ2-3,TRBV7-2,TGTGCCAGCAGCCCCCGTCAGCGAGGGCCAACCGCCAGAGATACGCAGTATTTT,CASSPRQRGPTARDTQYF
18,many,TRBD2,TRBJ2-1,TRBV7-3,TGTGCCAGCAGCTTGGGGACTAGCGGGAGAAGATTGGGCAATGAGCAGTTCTTC,CASSLGTSGRRLGNEQFF
16,NA,TRBD2,TRBJ2-3,TRBV7-8,TGTGCCAGCAGCAGAGGAAGCGGGGGACCCACAGATACGCAGTATTTT,CASSRGSGGPTDTQYF
18,NA,TRBD2,TRBJ2-1,TRBV7-9,TGTGCCAGCAGTTCCGCCGGGACTAGCGGGAGAGGTAGAAATGAGCAGTTCTTC,CASSSAGTSGRGRNEQFF
13,many,NA,TRBJ2-7,TRBV20-1,TGCAGTGCCCCCCGGCAGGAAAACTACGAGCAGTACTTC,CSAPRQENYEQYF
15,few,NA,TRBJ1-1,TRBV3-1,TGTGCCAGCAGCCCCTCCCTAATTCGGAGCACTGAAGCTTTCTTT,CASSPSLIRSTEAFF
14,few,NA,TRBJ2-7,TRBV3-1,TGTGCCAGCAGCCGCGATGATAGCGGTTCCGAGCAGTACTTC,CASSRDDSGSEQYF
13,few,NA,TRBJ2-5,TRBV28,TGTGCCAGCAGTGAATTAGCGACAGAGACCCAGTACTTC,CASSELATETQYF
19,few,TRBD2,TRBJ2-4,TRBV5-1,TGCGCCAGCAGCCCCGGACTAGCGGGAGGGCCGGGGGCCAAAAACATTCAGTACTTC,CASSPGLAGGPGAKNIQYF
15,NA,NA,TRBJ2-5,TRBV6-6,TGTGCCAGCAACGACGACAGGTCCTTCCAAGAGACCCAGTACTTC,CASNDDRSFQETQYF
12,few,NA,TRBJ2-5,TRBV10-3,TGTGCCAGTGGTGGGGACCAAGAGACCCAGTACTTC,CASGGDQETQYF
14,NA,NA,TRBJ2-3,TRBV5-1,TGCGCCAGCAGCTTGTCGGCGCGTTCAGATACGCAGTATTTT,CASSLSARSDTQYF
17,few,NA,TRBJ1-4,TRBV18,TGTGCCAGCTCCCTGAACGCCCCGACTGCGACTAATGAAAAACTGTTTTTT,CASSLNAPTATNEKLFF
15,NA,TRBD2,TRBJ2-1,TRBV7-9,TGTGCCAGCTGGGGCCGCGGGAGCTCCTACAATGAGCAGTTCTTC,CASWGRGSSYNEQFF
13,few,NA,TRBJ2-7,TRBV11-1,TGTGCCAGCAGCCTGGGCAAGTCCTACGAGCAGTACTTC,CASSLGKSYEQYF
16,medium-sized,NA,TRBJ2-5,TRBV20-1,TGCAGTGCTAGAGATTTTCGGCGTAGTCCCACAGAGACCCAGTACTTC,CSARDFRRSPTETQYF
15,NA,TRBD1,TRBJ1-1,TRBV5-1,TGCGCCAGCAGCCCCGGGACAGGGGGCGGCACTGAAGCTTTCTTT,CASSPGTGGGTEAFF
14,NA,NA,TRBJ1-6,TRBV20-1,TGCAGTGCTAGAGTAGGGGCCAATAATTCACCCCTCCACTTT,CSARVGANNSPLHF
13,NA,NA,TRBJ2-2,TRBV20-1,TGCAGTGCTAGAGATCCGGGCACCGGGGAGCTGTTTTTT,CSARDPGTGELFF
14,many,NA,TRBJ2-2,TRBV12-3/TRBV12-4,TGTGCCAGCAGCCCCAGAAGGACTGCCGGGGAGCTGTTTTTT,CASSPRRTAGELFF
15,many,NA,TRBJ2-7,TRBV27,TGTGCCAGCACCCGCCGCGCGGGGATCTCCTACGAGCAGTACTTC,CASTRRAGISYEQYF
17,many,NA,TRBJ1-6,TRBV3-1,TGTGCCAGCAGCCAAGTAGGGGACAACTCCTATAATTCACCCCTCCACTTT,CASSQVGDNSYNSPLHF
15,once,TRBD1,TRBJ1-4,TRBV6-6,TGTGCCAGCAGTCTCGACAGGGGTACTAATGAAAAACTGTTTTTT,CASSLDRGTNEKLFF
15,NA,TRBD1,TRBJ2-2,TRBV19,TGTGCCAGTACCCTGGGACAGGGGTGGACCGGGGAGCTGTTTTTT,CASTLGQGWTGELFF
14,few,TRBD1,TRBJ2-7,TRBV5-6,TGTGCCAGCAGCGCCGGGACAGCGTTCTACGAGCAGTACTTC,CASSAGTAFYEQYF
15,NA,NA,TRBJ2-1,TRBV5-6,TGTGCCAGCAGCTTGGTTCGGGGGCCCCACAATGAGCAGTTCTTC,CASSLVRGPHNEQFF